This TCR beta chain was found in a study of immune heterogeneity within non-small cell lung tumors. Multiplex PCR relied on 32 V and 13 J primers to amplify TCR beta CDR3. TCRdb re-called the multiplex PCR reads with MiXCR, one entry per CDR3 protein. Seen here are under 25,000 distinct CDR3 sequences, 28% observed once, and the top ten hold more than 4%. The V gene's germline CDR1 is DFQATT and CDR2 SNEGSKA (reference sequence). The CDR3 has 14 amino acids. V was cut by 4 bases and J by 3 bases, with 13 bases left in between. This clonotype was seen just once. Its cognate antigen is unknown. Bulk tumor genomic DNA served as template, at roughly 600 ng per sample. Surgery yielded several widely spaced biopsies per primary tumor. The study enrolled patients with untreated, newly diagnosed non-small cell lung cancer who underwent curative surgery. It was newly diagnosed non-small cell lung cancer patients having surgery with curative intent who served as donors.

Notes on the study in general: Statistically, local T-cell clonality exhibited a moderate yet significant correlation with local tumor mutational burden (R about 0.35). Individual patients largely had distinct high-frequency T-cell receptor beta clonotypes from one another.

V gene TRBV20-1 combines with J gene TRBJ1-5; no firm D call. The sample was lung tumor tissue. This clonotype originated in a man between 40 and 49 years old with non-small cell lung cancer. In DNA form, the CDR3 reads TGCAGTGCTACCCAGGTGGCCCCCAATCAGCCCCAGCATTTT. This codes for CSATQVAPNQPQHF.